Each of the 3 T cell receptor beta chains below was sequenced from the same sample in a study of post-analysis software for immune sequencing data. Study-wide results and caveats: TRBV5-6, TRBV5-1 and TRBV20-1 were among four or five TRBV segments more frequent in patients than controls.

Unique-molecular-identifier-tagged TCR beta cDNA libraries were used. A single record per CDR3 protein comes from TCRdb applying MiXCR to the PCR reads. Of under 200,000 distinct CDR3 sequences detected, over 25% appear once; the ten largest clones hold 3.4%. Their antigen targets remain unknown. Material for sequencing was blood. Source of these receptors: a girl between 2 and 17 years old with multiple sclerosis.

This clonotype was recorded a few times. With a much larger clone just one base away, this may be a read error. The gene calls are TRBV10-3 and TRBJ2-5; D could derive from TRBD1 or TRBD2 (5 bases each). Germline CDR1 ENHRY, CDR2 SYGVKD. The CDR3 is 13 residues long. Here the CDR3 reads CAVSGGLGETQYF. CDR3 DNA sequence: TGTGCCGTCAGTGGGGGTCTCGGGGAGACCCAGTACTTC.

This chain connects TRBV7-9 to TRBJ2-3; a possible D gene is TRBD1 (6 bases). The length of the CDR3 is 15 residues. V was clipped by 5 bases and J by 5 bases, with 17 bases between them. Germline-derived CDR1 and CDR2 are SEHNR and FQNEAQ (reference sequence). CDR3 bases: TGTGCCAGCAGCCTAGGTCTGGGGGCCCAAGATACGCAGTATTTT. It translates to CASSLGLGAQDTQYF.

This clonotype was recorded many times. This chain links TRBV10-2 with TRBJ2-1; D unresolved. Germline V gene lookup returns CDR1 WSHSY and CDR2 SAAADI. With 2 bases removed from V and 0 bases from J, the gap between germline ends came to 8 bases. This CDR3 region has 15 residues. Written as DNA, the CDR3 is TGCGCCAGCAGTGAGGTGCGGATCTCCTACAATGAGCAGTTCTTC. Amino acids: CASSEVRISYNEQFF.